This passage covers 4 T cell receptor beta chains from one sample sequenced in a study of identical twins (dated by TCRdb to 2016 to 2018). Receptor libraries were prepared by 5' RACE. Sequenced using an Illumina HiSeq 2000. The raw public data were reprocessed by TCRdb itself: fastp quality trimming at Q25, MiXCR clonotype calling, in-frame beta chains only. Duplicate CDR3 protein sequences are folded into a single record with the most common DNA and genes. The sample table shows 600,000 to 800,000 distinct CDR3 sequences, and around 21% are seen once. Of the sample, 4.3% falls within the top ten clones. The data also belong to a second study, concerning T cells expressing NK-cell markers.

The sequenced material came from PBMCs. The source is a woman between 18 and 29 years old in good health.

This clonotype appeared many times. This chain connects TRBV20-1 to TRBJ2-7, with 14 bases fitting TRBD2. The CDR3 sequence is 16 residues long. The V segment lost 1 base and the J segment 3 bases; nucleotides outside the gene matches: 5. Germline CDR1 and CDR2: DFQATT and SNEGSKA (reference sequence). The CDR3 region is CSARGLAGGVVYEQYF. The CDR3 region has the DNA TGCAGTGCTAGAGGACTAGCGGGAGGGGTGGTCTACGAGCAGTACTTC.

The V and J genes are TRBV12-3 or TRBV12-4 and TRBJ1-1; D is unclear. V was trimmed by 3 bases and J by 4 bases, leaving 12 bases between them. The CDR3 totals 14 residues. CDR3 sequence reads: CASSFISEFTEAFF. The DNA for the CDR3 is TGTGCCAGCAGTTTTATATCGGAATTCACTGAAGCTTTCTTT.

CDR3 coding DNA: TGTGGGACTAGAGGATACAATGAGCAGTTCTTC. This encodes CGTRGYNEQFF. The V call is TRBV2, the J call TRBJ2-1; 7 bases are shared with TRBD2. The CDR3 runs to 11 residues. Germline V gives CDR1 SNHLY, CDR2 FYNNEI. Filled out from reference TRBV2 and TRBJ2-1, the complete variable domain reads EPEVTQTPSHQVTQMGQEVILRCVPISNHLYFYWYRQILGQKVEFLVSFYNNEISEKSEIFDDQFSVERPDGSNFTLKIRSTKLEDSAMYFCGTRGYNEQFFGPGTRLTVL.

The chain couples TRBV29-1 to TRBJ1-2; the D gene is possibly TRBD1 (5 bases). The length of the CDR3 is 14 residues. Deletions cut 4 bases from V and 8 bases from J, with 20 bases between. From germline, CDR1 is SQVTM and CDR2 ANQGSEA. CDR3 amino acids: CSVGRVTPGEGYTF. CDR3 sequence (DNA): TGCAGCGTTGGCAGAGTTACCCCGGGGGAGGGCTACACCTTC.